Shown below are 10 T cell receptor beta chains from a single sample sequenced in a study of radiotherapy plus CTLA-4 blockade in lung cancer. The method was immunoSEQ multiplex PCR; TCRdb's version includes in-frame clones alone and lacks a portion of them. The table shows tens of thousands of clones, with approximately 89% occurring only once. Sequences were derived from peripheral blood, sampled from a patient treated with radiotherapy plus ipilimumab. These receptors were collected from a human donor with non-small cell lung cancer who had stable disease on radiotherapy plus ipilimumab.

V is TRBV11-2 and J is TRBJ1-1; D is unclear. Germline V lookup: CDR1 SGHAT, CDR2 FQNNGV. V shed 4 bases and J shed 9 bases, with 12 bases lying between them. The CDR3 is made up of 12 amino acids. CDR3 sequence: CASSSNIAQAFF. The CDR3 DNA reads as TGTGCCAGCAGCTCGAACATTGCTCAAGCTTTCTTT.

This clone was seen a single time. This chain connects TRBV7-2 to TRBJ2-5, with D perhaps matching TRBD1 (6 bases). The end of the DNA is better explained by TRBJ2-7, so the J call may be wrong. The CDR3 sequence is 14 residues long. The germline V gene has CDR1 SGHTA and CDR2 FQGNSA. In nucleotides, the CDR3 is TGTGCCAGCAGCCCAGGGGCGCAAGTTTCCGAGCAGTACTTC. Its translation is CASSPGAQVSEQYF.

The chain joins TRBV27 to TRBJ2-7, with 10 bases lining up with TRBD1. There are 13 residues in the CDR3. CDR1 is MNHEY, CDR2 SMNVEV, per germline (reference sequence). V shed 4 bases, J shed 6 bases, and the junction held 3 bases outside the gene matches. The CDR3 nucleotides are TGTGCCAGCAGTTGGGACAGGGGCTCCGAGCAGTACTTC. Translated, it gives CASSWDRGSEQYF.

The V and J genes are TRBV19 and TRBJ2-7, with TRBD1 matching 8 bases. J lost 4 bases, V lost 5 bases, and 7 bases had no gene match. Germline V gene sequence: CDR1 LNHDA, CDR2 SQIVND (reference sequence). The CDR3 has 14 residues. The CDR3 region has the DNA TGTGCCAGTAGTCCGCAGACAGGGGCTTACGAGCAGTACTTC. It specifies CASSPQTGAYEQYF.

V is TRBV7-8 and J is TRBJ2-2, with a weak D call TRBD1 (5 bases). The CDR3 contains 15 residues. Germline CDR1 is SGHVS and CDR2 is FQNEAQ. V lost 4 bases and J lost 3, with 12 bases in between. Here the CDR3 DNA reads TGTGCCAGCAGCTACACCCAGGGATACACCGGGGAGCTGTTTTTT. The encoded protein is CASSYTQGYTGELFF.

The V call is TRBV9, the J call TRBJ2-7; 8 nucleotides line up with TRBD1. The CDR3 is made up of 15 amino acids. J gave up 3 bases and V 4 bases, and 9 bases lay outside the gene matches. Germline V gives CDR1 SGDLS, CDR2 YYNGEE. The CDR3 loop is CASSPGDRFLYEQYF. As DNA, the CDR3 is TGTGCCAGCAGCCCCGGGGACAGGTTTCTCTACGAGCAGTACTTC.

The chain uses TRBV19 and TRBJ2-5, with TRBD2 identical over 8 bases. The germline V gene encodes CDR1 LNHDA and CDR2 SQIVND (reference sequence). The CDR3 totals 16 residues. V gave up 3 bases and J gave up 2 bases; unmatched junction bases: 8. The CDR3 DNA sequence: TGTGCCAGTAGTATTGGGACCGGGGGGGGTCAAGAGACCCAGTACTTC. This gives the protein CASSIGTGGGQETQYF. The variable domain in full, completed from reference TRBV19 and TRBJ2-5, reads DGGITQSPKYLFRKEGQNVTLSCEQNLNHDAMYWYRQDPGQGLRLIYYSQIVNDFQKGDIAEGYSVSREKKESFPLTVTSAQKNPTAFYLCASSIGTGGGQETQYFGPGTRLLVL.

The chain couples TRBV27 to TRBJ2-3; no firm D call. Germline V gives CDR1 MNHEY, CDR2 SMNVEV (reference sequence). This CDR3 spans 13 amino acids. The V gene lost 7 bases and the J gene lost 5 bases, with 13 bases spanning the gap. This chain's CDR3 is CASTVYHGDTQYF. CDR3 coding DNA: TGTGCCAGCACTGTCTATCATGGAGATACGCAGTATTTT.

The chain combines TRBV4-3 with TRBJ2-7, with 8 bases that match TRBD2. Germline assignment: CDR1 LGHNA and CDR2 YSLEER. V lost 0 bases, J lost 5 bases, and 6 bases stayed unmatched. The CDR3 totals 15 residues. The CDR3 nucleotides read TGCGCCAGCAGCCAAGAATCGGGGACTAGTGACGAGCAGTACTTC. It codes for CASSQESGTSDEQYF.

The chain has TRBV5-1 and TRBJ1-4; D remains ambiguous. The V gene lost 4 bases and the J gene lost 1 base, with 11 bases spanning the gap. This CDR3 has 15 amino acids. The germline V gene has CDR1 SGHRS and CDR2 YFSETQ. CDR3: CASSGRGGTNEKLFF. CDR3 DNA sequence: TGCGCCAGCAGCGGGCGGGGAGGAACTAATGAAAAACTGTTTTTT.